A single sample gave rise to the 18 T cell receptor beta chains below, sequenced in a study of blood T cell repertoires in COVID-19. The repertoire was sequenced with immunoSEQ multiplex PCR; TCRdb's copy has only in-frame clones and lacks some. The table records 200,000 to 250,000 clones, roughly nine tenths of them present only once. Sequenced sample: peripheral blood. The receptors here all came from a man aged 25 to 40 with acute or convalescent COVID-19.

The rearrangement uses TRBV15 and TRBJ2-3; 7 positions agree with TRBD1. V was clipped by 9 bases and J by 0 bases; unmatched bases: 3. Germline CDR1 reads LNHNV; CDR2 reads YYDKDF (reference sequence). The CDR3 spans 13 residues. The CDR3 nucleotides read TGTGCCACAGGGGGCCGGAGCACAGATACGCAGTATTTT. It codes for CATGGRSTDTQYF.

The CDR3, as DNA: TGTGCCAGCAGCTCGGGGAGCGCTAGCGGAATCTATAATGAGCAGTTCTTC. This encodes CASSSGSASGIYNEQFF. The chain uses TRBV27 and TRBJ2-1, with TRBD2 matching over 7 bases. V trimming: 6 bases; J trimming: 7 bases; junction bases outside the gene matches: 18. Germline CDR1 MNHEY, CDR2 SMNVEV (reference sequence). This CDR3 comprises 17 residues.

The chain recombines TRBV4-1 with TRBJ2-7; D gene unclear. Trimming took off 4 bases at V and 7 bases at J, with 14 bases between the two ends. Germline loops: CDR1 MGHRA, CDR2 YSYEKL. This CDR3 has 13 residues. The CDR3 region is CASSLPGEWEQYF. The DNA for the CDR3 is TGCGCCAGCAGCCTCCCCGGAGAGTGGGAGCAGTACTTC.

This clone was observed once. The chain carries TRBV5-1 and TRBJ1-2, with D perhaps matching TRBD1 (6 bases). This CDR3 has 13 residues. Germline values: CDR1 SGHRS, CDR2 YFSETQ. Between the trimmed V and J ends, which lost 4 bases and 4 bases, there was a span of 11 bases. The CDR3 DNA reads TGCGCCAGCAGCCAGGACAGAGCCTATGGCTACACCTTC. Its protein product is CASSQDRAYGYTF.

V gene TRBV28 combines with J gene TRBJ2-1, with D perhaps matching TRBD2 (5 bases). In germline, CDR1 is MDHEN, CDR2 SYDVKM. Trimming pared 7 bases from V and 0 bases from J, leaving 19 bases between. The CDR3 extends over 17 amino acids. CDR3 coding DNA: TGTGCCAGCATATCTTGGGCTGGGGAGAGCTCCTACAATGAGCAGTTCTTC. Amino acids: CASISWAGESSYNEQFF.

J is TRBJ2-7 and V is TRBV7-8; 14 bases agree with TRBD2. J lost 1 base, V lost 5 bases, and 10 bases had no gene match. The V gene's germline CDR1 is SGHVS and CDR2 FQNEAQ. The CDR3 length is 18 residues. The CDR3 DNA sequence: TGTGCCAGCAGCCCTGGACTAGCGGGAGGCCAAAGGTCCTACGAGCAGTACTTC. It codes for CASSPGLAGGQRSYEQYF.

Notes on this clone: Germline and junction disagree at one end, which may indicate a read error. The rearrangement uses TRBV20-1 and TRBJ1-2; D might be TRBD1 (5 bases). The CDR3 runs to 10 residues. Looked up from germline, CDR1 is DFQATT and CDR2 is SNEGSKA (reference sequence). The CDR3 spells CSARDSGYTF. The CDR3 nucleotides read TGCAGTGCTCGAGACAGTGGCTACACCTTC.

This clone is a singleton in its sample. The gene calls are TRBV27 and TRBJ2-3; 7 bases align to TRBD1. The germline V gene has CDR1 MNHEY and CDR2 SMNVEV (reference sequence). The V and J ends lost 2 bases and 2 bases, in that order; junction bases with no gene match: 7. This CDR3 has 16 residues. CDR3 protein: CASSLSVGQITDTQYF. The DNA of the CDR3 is TGTGCCAGCAGTTTAAGTGTGGGACAGATCACAGATACGCAGTATTTT.

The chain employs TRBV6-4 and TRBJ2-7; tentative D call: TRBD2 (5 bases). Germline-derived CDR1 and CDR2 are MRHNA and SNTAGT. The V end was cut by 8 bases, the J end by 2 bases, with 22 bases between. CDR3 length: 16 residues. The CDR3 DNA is TGTGCCAGCGGATTCCCCGACATGGGGAGCACCTACGAGCAGTACTTC. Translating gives CASGFPDMGSTYEQYF.

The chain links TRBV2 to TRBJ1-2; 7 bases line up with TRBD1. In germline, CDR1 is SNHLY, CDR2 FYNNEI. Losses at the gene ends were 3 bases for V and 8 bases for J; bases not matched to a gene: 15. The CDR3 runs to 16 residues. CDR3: CASSEVVGRQGRGYTF. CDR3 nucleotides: TGTGCCAGCAGTGAGGTAGTAGGGAGACAGGGTAGAGGCTACACCTTC.

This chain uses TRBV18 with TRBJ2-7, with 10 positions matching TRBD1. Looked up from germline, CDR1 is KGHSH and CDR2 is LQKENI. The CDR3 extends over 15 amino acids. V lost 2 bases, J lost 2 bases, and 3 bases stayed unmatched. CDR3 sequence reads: CASSPGTGVPYEQYF. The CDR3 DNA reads TGTGCCAGCTCACCAGGGACAGGGGTCCCCTACGAGCAGTACTTC.

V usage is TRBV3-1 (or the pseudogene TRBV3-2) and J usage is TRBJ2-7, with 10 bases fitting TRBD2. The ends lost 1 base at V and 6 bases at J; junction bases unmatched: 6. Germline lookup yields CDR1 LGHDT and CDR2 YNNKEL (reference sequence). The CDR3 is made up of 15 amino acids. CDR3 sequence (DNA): TGTGCCAGCAGCCAAGGTCTAGCGGGAGTCCCCGAGCAGTACTTC. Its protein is CASSQGLAGVPEQYF.

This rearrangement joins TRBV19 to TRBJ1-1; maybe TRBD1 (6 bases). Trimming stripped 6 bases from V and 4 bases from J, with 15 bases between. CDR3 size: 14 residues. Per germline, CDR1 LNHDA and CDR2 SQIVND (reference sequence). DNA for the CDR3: TGTGCCAGTAGGGAAGTTACAGGGCTCACTGAAGCTTTCTTT. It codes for CASREVTGLTEAFF.

DNA of the CDR3: TGCGCCAGCAGCTTGGGACAGGGGTGGCAAGAGACCCAGTACTTC. The encoded protein is CASSLGQGWQETQYF. This chain joins TRBV5-1 and TRBJ2-5, with 8 bases lining up with TRBD1. Trimming removed 0 bases from V and 2 bases from J; junction bases left unmatched: 3. Germline values: CDR1 SGHRS, CDR2 YFSETQ. The CDR3 sequence is 15 residues long. Using reference TRBV5-1 and TRBJ2-5 for the parts outside the CDR3, the full variable domain is KAGVTQTPRYLIKTRGQQVTLSCSPISGHRSVSWYQQTPGQGLQFLFEYFSETQRNKGNFPGRFSGRQFSNSRSEMNVSTLELGDSALYLCASSLGQGWQETQYFGPGTRLLVL.

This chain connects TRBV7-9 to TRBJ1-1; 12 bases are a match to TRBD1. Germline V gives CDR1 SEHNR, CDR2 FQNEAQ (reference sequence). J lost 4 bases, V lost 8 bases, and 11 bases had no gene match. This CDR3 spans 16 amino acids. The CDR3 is CASSFRPGQGATEAFF. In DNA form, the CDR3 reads TGTGCCAGCTCCTTCAGGCCGGGACAGGGGGCCACTGAAGCTTTCTTT.

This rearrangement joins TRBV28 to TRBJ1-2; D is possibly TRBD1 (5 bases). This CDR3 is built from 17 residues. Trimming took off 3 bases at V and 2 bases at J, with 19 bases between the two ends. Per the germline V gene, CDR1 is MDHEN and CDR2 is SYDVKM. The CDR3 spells CASSFRPTVRTNYGYTF. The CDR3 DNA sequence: TGTGCCAGCAGTTTTCGTCCGACAGTTAGGACCAACTATGGCTACACCTTC.

Written as DNA, the CDR3 is TGCGCCAGCAGTTGGGGAATTTCGAGGGCGACCTACAATGAGCAGTTCTTC. This codes for CASSWGISRATYNEQFF. V is TRBV5-1 and J is TRBJ2-1; a possible D gene is TRBD2 (5 bases). V lost 5 bases and J 2 bases, leaving 20 bases between the germline ends. CDR3 size: 17 residues. Germline V gene sequence: CDR1 SGHRS, CDR2 YFSETQ.

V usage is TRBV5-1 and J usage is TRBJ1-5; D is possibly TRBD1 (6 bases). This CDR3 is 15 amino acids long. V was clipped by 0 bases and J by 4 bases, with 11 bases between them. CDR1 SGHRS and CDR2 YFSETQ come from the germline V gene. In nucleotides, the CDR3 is TGCGCCAGCAGCTTGGTTCCAGGGGTTAATCAGCCCCAGCATTTT. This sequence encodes CASSLVPGVNQPQHF.